Reported below is one T cell receptor (beta chain). The sample is drawn from a study of blood T cell repertoires in COVID-19. Overall study: In each case, the material was cDNA or gDNA derived from T cells, B-cell-depleted T cells, or PBMCs.

Assignments of participants to cohorts depended upon their own reported clinical history. A COVID-19 case had been met by exposed participants during the 2 weeks before study entry. The CDR3 loop spans 15 amino acids. The V end was cut by 1 base, the J end by 0 bases, with 9 bases between. The germline gives CDR1 SGHTA, CDR2 FQGNSA. Data came from immunoSEQ multiplex PCR; TCRdb stores just in-frame clones and leaves some out. The sample lists hundreds of thousands of clones, over 80% occurring once. The sequenced material came from PBMCs or T cells enriched from blood (not recorded which). The receptor comes from a man aged 45-65 years who had been exposed to COVID-19. This rearrangement joins TRBV7-2 to TRBJ1-1, with D unclear. The CDR3 DNA reads as TGTGCCAGCAGCTTAGTTGTCAGTATGAACACTGAAGCTTTCTTT. Protein sequence: CASSLVVSMNTEAFF.